This T cell receptor beta chain was sequenced for a study of blood T cells in healthy people across ages. The CDR3 is made up of 14 amino acids. With 7 bases removed from V and 9 bases from J, the gap between germline ends came to 18 bases. Regarding this clonotype: This clone may be a read error of a much larger clone one base away.

Next came a second PCR, run for about 6 to 12 cycles, which used a sample-barcoded 5' primer along with a J-beta primer mix. MiXCR, run by TCRdb on the 5' RACE reads, gives a single entry per CDR3 protein. Among 1.5 million to 2 million distinct CDR3 sequences, roughly 30% were seen once, and the ten largest hold roughly 8%. The genes are TRBV12-3 or TRBV12-4 and TRBJ2-2; weak D call: TRBD1 (5 bases). The material sequenced was blood. The TCR originated in a woman aged 25 to 39 in good health. CDR3 nucleotides: TGTGCCAGCACCCCGAATGGGGCGCGCCGGGAGCTGTTTTTT. Protein sequence: CASTPNGARRELFF.